This T cell receptor beta chain was observed in a study of blood T cells in healthy people across ages. A second PCR, run for roughly 7 to 12 cycles, used a sample-barcoded 5' primer plus a J-beta primer mix. TCRdb re-called the 5' RACE reads with MiXCR, one entry per CDR3 protein. There are about 1.8 million distinct CDR3 sequences in the sample; about 50% occur only once, and approximately 2.1% lies in the top ten. Germline trimming cut 1 base from V and 9 bases from J; bases unmatched to any gene: 10. The CDR3 is 16 residues long. Germline lookup yields CDR1 SGHAT and CDR2 FQNNGV. The specimen was blood. V and J are TRBV11-2 and TRBJ2-3; TRBD2 matches 10 bases. This receptor was obtained from a woman in her forties in good health. For the CDR3, the DNA is TGTGCCAGCAGCTTAGGCGCTAGCGGGGGAATGGAGACGCAGTATTTT. Translation: CASSLGASGGMETQYF.